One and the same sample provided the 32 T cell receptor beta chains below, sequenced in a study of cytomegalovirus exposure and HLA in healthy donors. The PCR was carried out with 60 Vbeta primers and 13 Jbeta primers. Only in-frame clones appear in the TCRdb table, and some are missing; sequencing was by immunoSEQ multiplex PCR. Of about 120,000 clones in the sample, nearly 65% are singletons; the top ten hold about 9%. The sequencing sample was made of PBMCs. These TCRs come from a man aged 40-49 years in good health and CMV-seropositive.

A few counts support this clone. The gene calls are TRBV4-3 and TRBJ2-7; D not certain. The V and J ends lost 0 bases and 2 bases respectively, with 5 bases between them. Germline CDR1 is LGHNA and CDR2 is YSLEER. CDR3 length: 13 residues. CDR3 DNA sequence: TGCGCCAGCAGCCAAGACAGAACCTACGAGCAGTACTTC. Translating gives CASSQDRTYEQYF.

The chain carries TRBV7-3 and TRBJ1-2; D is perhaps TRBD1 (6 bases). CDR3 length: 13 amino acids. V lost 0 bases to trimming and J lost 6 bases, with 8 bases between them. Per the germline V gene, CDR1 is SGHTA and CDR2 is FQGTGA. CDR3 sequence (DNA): TGTGCCAGCAGCTTAACCAGGGGTAATGGCTACACCTTC. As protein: CASSLTRGNGYTF.

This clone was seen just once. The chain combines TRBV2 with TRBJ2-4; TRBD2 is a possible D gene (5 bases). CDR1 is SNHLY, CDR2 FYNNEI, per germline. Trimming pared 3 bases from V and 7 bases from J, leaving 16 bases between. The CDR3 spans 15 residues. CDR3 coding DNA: TGTGCCAGCAGTGATAGTGCGGGTAGAGGGAACATTCAGTACTTC. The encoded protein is CASSDSAGRGNIQYF.

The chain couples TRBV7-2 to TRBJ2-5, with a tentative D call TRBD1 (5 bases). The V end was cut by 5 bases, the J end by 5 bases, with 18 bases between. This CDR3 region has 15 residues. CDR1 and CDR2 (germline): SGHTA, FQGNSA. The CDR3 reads CASSGFGAAVETQYF. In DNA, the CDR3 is TGTGCCAGCAGCGGATTTGGGGCAGCCGTTGAGACCCAGTACTTC.

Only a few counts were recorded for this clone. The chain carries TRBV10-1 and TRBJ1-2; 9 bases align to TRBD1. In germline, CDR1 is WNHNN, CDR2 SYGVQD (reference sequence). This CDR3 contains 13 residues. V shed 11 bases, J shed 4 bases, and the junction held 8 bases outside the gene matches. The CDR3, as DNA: TGCGCCCCACAGGGGGCAATCTGCTATGGCTACACCTTC. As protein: CAPQGAICYGYTF.

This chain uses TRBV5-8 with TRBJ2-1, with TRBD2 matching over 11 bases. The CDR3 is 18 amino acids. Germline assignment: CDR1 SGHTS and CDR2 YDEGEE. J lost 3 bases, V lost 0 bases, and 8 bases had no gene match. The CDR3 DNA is TGTGCCAGCAGCTTGGCCAGTGGTAGCGGGAGGGTCTACAATGAGCAGTTCTTC. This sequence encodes CASSLASGSGRVYNEQFF.

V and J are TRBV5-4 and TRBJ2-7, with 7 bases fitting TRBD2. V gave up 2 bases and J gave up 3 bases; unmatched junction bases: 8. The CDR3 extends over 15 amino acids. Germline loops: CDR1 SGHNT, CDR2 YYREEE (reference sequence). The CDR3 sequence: CASSFDPASGYEQYF. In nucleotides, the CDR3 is TGTGCCAGCAGCTTCGATCCCGCTAGCGGCTACGAGCAGTACTTC.

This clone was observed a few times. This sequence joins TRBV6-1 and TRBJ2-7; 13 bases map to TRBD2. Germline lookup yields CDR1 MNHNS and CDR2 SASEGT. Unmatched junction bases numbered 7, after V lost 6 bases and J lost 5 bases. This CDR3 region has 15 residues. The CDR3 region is CASRPGTSGVDEQYF. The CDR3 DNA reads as TGTGCCAGCAGGCCCGGGACTAGCGGGGTGGACGAGCAGTACTTC.

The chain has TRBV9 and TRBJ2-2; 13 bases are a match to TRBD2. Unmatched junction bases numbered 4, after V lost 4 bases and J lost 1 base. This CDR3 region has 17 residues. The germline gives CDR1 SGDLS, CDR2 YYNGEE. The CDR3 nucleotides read TGTGCCAGCAGCCAACTAGCGGGGGGGGTGAACACCGGGGAGCTGTTTTTT. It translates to CASSQLAGGVNTGELFF. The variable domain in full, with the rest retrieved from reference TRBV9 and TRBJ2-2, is DSGVTQTPKHLITATGQRVTLRCSPRSGDLSVYWYQQSLDQGLQFLIQYYNGEERAKGNILERFSAQQFPDLHSELNLSSLELGDSALYFCASSQLAGGVNTGELFFGEGSRLTVL.

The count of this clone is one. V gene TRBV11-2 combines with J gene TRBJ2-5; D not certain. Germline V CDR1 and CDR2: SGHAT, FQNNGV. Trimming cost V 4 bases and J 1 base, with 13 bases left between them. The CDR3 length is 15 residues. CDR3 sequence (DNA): TGTGCCAGCAGCTCTTCCCTAGGAGTCCAAGAGACCCAGTACTTC. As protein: CASSSSLGVQETQYF.

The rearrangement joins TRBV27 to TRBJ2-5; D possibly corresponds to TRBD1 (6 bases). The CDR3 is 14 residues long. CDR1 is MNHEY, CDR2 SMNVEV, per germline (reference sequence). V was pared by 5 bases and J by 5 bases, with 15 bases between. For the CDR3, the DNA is TGTGCCAGCAGTATGGGACAAGACCGGGAGACCCAGTACTTC. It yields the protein CASSMGQDRETQYF.

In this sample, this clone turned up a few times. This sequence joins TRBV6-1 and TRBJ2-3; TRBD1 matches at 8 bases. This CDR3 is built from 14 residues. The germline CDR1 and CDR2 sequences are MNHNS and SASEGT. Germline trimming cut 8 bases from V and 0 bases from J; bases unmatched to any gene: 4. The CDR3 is CASQGQVSTDTQYF. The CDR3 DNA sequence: TGTGCCAGCCAGGGACAGGTCAGCACAGATACGCAGTATTTT.

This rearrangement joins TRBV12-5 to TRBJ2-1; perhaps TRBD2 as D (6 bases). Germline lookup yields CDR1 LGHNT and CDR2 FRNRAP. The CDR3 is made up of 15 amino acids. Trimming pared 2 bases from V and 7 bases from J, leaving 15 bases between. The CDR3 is CASGLSNFAGNEQFF. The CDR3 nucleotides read TGTGCTAGTGGTTTGTCCAACTTCGCGGGGAATGAGCAGTTCTTC.

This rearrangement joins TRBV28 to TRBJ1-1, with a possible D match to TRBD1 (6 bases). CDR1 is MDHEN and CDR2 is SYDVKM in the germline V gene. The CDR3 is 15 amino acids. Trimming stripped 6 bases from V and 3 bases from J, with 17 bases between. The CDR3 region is CASRRGMGTDTEAFF. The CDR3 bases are TGTGCCAGCAGGAGGGGGATGGGAACGGACACTGAAGCTTTCTTT. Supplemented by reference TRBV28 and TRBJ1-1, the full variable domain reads DVKVTQSSRYLVKRTGEKVFLECVQDMDHENMFWYRQDPGLGLRLIYFSYDVKMKEKGDIPEGYSVSREKKERFSLILESASTNQTSMYLCASRRGMGTDTEAFFGQGTRLTVV.

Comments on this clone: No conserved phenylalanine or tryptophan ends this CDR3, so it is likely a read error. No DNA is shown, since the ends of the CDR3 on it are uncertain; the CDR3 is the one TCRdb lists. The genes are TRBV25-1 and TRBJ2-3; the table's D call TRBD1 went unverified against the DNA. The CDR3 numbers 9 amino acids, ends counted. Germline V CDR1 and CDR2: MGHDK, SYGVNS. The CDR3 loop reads CASKIGVFL.

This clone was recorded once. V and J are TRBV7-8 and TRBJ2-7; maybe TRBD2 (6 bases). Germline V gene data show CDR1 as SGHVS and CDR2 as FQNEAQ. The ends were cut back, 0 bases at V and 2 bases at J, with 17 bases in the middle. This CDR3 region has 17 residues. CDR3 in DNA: TGTGCCAGCAGCTTAGCTAGTTCCGGGGAGGACACCTACGAGCAGTACTTC. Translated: CASSLASSGEDTYEQYF.

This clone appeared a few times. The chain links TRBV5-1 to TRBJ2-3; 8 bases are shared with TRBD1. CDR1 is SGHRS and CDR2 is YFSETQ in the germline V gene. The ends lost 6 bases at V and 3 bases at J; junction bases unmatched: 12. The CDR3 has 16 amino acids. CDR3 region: CASTLQGTGATDTQYF. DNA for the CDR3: TGCGCCAGCACACTACAAGGGACAGGAGCTACAGATACGCAGTATTTT.

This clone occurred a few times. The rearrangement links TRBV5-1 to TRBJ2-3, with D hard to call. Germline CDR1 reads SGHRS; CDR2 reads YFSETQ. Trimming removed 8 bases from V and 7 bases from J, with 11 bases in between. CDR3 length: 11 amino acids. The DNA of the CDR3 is TGCGCCAGTGTCCAGGCAAATACGCAGTATTTT. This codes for CASVQANTQYF.

The CDR3, as DNA: TGTGCCAGCAGCCGGGTCAGGGGGCGGGGGCTCGTTGAGCAGTTCTTC. Translation: CASSRVRGRGLVEQFF. The V and J genes are TRBV7-7 and TRBJ2-1, with D perhaps matching TRBD1 (8 bases). The CDR3 runs to 16 residues. V was pared by 5 bases and J by 9 bases, with 23 bases between. Germline CDR1 and CDR2: SSHAT and FNYEAQ (reference sequence).

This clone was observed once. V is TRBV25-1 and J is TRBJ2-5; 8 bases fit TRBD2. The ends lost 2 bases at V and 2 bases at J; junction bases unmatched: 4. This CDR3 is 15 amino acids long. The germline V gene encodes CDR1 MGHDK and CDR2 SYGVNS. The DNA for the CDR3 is TGTGCCAGCAGTGAAGGTAGCGGGGCTCAAGAGACCCAGTACTTC. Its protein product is CASSEGSGAQETQYF.

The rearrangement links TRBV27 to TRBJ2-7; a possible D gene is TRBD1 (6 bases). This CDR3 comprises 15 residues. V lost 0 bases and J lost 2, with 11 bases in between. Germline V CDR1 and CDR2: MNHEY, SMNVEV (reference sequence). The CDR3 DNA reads TGTGCCAGCAGTTTATCAAGGGGGAGTGCCTACGAGCAGTACTTC. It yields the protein CASSLSRGSAYEQYF.

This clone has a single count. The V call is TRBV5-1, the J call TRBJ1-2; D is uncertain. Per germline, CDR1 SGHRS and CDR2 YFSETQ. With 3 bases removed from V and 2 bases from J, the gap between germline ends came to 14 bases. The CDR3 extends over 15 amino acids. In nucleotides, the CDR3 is TGCGCCAGCAGCTCGACCGCGGCTGCCAACTATGGCTACACCTTC. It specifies CASSSTAAANYGYTF. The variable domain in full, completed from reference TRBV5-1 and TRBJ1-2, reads KAGVTQTPRYLIKTRGQQVTLSCSPISGHRSVSWYQQTPGQGLQFLFEYFSETQRNKGNFPGRFSGRQFSNSRSEMNVSTLELGDSALYLCASSSTAAANYGYTFGSGTRLTVV.

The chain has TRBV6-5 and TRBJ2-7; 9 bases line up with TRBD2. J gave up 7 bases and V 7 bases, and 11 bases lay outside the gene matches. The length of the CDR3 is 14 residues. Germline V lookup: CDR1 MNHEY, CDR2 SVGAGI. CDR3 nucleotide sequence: TGTGCCAGCACCGTAGCGGGAGTGGGTGGAGAGCAGTACTTC. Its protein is CASTVAGVGGEQYF.

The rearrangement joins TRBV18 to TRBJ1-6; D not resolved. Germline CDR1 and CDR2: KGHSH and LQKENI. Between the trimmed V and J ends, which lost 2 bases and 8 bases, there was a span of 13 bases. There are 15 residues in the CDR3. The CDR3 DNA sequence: TGTGCCAGCTCACCAACGGGCGGGGTTGATTCACCCCTCCACTTT. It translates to CASSPTGGVDSPLHF.

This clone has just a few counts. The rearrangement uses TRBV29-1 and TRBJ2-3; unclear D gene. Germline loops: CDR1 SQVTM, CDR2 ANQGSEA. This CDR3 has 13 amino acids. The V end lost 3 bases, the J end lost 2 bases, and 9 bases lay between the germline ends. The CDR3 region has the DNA TGCAGCGTTGAGCCCCAGTCCACAGATACGCAGTATTTT. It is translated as CSVEPQSTDTQYF.

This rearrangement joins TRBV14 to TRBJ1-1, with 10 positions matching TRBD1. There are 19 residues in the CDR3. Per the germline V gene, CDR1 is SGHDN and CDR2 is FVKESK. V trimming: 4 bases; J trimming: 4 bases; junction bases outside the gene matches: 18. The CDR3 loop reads CASSRLHTGTGEGGTEAFF. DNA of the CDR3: TGTGCCAGCAGCCGGTTACATACCGGGACAGGGGAAGGAGGCACTGAAGCTTTCTTT.

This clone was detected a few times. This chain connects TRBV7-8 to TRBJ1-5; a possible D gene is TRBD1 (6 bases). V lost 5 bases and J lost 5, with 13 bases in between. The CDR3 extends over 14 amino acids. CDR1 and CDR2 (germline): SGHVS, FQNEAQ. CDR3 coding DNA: TGTGCCAGCAGCGCCCCAGGGGTCGATCAGCCCCAGCATTTT. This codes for CASSAPGVDQPQHF.

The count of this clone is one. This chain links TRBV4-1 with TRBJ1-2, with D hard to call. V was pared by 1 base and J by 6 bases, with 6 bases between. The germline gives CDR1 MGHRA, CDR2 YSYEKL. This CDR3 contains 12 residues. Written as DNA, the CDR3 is TGCGCCAGCAGCCAAGGACTGGATGGCTACACCTTC. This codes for CASSQGLDGYTF.

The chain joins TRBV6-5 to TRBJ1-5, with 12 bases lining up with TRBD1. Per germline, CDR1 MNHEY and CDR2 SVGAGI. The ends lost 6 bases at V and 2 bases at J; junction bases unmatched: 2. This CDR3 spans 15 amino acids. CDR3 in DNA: TGTGCCAGCAGGGGACAGGGGGCCGGCAATCAGCCCCAGCATTTT. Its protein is CASRGQGAGNQPQHF.

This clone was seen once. This CDR3 reads CASSPGTSGGADTQYF. DNA of the CDR3: TGTGCCAGCAGCCCAGGGACTAGCGGGGGGGCAGATACGCAGTATTTT. The chain joins TRBV7-8 to TRBJ2-3; 16 nucleotides match TRBD2. Germline lookup yields CDR1 SGHVS and CDR2 FQNEAQ. The CDR3 loop spans 16 amino acids. Trimming took 5 bases from V and 4 from J; bases not matched to a gene: 3.

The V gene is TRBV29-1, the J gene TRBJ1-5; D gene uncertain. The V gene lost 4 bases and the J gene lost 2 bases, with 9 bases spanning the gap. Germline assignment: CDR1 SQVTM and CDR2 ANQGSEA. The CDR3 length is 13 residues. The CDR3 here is CSVGSSGNQPQHF. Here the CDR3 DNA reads TGCAGCGTTGGGTCGTCAGGCAATCAGCCCCAGCATTTT. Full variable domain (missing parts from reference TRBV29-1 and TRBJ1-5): SAVISQKPSRDICQRGTSLTIQCQVDSQVTMMFWYRQQPGQSLTLIATANQGSEATYESGFVIDKFPISRPNLTFSTLTVSNMSPEDSSIYLCSVGSSGNQPQHFGDGTRLSIL.

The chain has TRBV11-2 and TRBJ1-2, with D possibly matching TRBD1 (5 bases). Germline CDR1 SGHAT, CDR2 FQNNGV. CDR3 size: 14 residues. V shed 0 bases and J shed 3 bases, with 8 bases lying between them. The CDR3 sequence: CASSLETGYYGYTF. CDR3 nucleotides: TGTGCCAGCAGCTTAGAAACAGGCTACTATGGCTACACCTTC.